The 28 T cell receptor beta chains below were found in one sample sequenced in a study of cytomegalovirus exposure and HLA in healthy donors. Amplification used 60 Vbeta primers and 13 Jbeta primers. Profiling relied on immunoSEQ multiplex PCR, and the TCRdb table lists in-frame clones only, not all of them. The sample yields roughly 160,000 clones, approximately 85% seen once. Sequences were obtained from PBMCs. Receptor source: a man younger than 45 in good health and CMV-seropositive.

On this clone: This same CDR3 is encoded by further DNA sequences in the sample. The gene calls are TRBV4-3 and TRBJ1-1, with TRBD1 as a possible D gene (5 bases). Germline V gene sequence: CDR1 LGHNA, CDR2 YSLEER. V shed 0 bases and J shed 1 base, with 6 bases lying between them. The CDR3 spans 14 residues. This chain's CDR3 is CASSQDTGNTEAFF. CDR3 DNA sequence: TGCGCCAGCAGCCAAGACACAGGGAACACTGAAGCTTTCTTT.

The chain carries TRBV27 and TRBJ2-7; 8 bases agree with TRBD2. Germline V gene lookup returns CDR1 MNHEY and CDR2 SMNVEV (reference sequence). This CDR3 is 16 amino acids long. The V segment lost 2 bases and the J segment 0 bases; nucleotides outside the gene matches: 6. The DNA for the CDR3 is TGTGCCAGCAGTTTAAGAGCGGGGGCCAACTCCTACGAGCAGTACGTC. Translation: CASSLRAGANSYEQYV.

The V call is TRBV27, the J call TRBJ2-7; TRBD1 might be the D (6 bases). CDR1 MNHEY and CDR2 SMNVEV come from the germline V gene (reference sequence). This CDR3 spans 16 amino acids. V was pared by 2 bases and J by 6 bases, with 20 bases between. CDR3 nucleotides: TGTGCCAGCAGTTTAGTCCTGGGGCAGGGGAATGTCGAGCAGTACTTC. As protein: CASSLVLGQGNVEQYF.

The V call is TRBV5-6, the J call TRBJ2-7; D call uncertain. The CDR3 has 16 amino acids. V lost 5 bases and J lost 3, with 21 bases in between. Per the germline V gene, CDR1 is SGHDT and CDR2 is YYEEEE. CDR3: CASSLRRLNLSYEQYF. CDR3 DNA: TGTGCCAGCAGTCTAAGGAGATTGAACCTAAGCTACGAGCAGTACTTC.

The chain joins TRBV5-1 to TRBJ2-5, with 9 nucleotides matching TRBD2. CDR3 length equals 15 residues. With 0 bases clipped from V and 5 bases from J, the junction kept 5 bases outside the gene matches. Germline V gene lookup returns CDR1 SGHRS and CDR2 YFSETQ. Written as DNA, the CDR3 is TGCGCCAGCAGCTTGGTTAGCGGGAGCTTTGAGACCCAGTACTTC. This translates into CASSLVSGSFETQYF. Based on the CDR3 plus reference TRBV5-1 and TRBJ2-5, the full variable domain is KAGVTQTPRYLIKTRGQQVTLSCSPISGHRSVSWYQQTPGQGLQFLFEYFSETQRNKGNFPGRFSGRQFSNSRSEMNVSTLELGDSALYLCASSLVSGSFETQYFGPGTRLLVL.

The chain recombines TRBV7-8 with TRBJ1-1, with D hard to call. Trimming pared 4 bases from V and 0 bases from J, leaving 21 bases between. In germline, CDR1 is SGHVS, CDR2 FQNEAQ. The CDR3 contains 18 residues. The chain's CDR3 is CASSSERAGLKMNTEAFF. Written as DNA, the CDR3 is TGTGCCAGCAGCTCTGAGAGAGCGGGCTTGAAGATGAACACTGAAGCTTTCTTT.

DNA of the CDR3: TGTGCCAGCAGTGAAACAGAGAAAATGAACACTGAAGCTTTCTTT. The encoded protein is CASSETEKMNTEAFF. This chain connects TRBV11-3 to TRBJ1-1; no clear D gene. The CDR3 is made up of 15 amino acids. The V end lost 6 bases, the J end lost 0 bases, and 14 bases lay between the germline ends. Germline-derived CDR1 and CDR2 are SGHNT and YENEEA.

The CDR3 is CASSTQGGEQFF. The CDR3 DNA follows: TGTGCCAGCAGCACTCAGGGCGGTGAGCAGTTCTTC. The gene calls are TRBV7-3 and TRBJ2-1; weak D call: TRBD1 (5 bases). Germline V gene data show CDR1 as SGHTA and CDR2 as FQGTGA. The CDR3 has 12 residues. Trimming cost V 5 bases and J 9 bases, with 11 bases left between them. Using reference TRBV7-3 and TRBJ2-1 for the parts outside the CDR3, the full variable domain is GAGVSQTPSNKVTEKGKYVELRCDPISGHTALYWYRQSLGQGPEFLIYFQGTGAADDSGLPNDRFFAVRPEGSVSTLKIQRTERGDSAVYLCASSTQGGEQFFGPGTRLTVL.

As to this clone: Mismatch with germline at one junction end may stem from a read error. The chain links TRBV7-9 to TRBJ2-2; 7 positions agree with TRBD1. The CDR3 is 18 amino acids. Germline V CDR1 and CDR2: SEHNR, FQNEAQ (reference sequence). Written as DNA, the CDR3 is TGTTCCAGCAGCTTAGCCCTGACAGGGTTTGGACTCGCCGGGGAGCTGTTTTTT. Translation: CSSSLALTGFGLAGELFF.

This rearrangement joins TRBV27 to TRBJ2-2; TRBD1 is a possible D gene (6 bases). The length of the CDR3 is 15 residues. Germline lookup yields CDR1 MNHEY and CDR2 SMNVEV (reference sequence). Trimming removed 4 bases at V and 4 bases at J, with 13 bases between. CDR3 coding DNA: TGTGCCAGCAGTTCTTCAGGGGTTGGCACCGGGGAGCTGTTTTTT. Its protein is CASSSSGVGTGELFF.

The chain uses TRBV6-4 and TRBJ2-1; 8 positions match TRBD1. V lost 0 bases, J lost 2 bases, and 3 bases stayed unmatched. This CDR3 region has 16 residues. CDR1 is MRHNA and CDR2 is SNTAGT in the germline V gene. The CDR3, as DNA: TGTGCCAGCAGTGACTCGGGCAGGGGGCCCTACAATGAGCAGTTCTTC. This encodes CASSDSGRGPYNEQFF.

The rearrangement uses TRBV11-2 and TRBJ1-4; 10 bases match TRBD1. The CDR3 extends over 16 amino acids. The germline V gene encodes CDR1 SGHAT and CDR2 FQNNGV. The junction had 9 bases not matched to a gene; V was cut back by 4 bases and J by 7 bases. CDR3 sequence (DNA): TGTGCCAGCAGCTCGGACAGGGGGGTTTCGGGTGAAAAACTGTTTTTT. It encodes CASSSDRGVSGEKLFF.

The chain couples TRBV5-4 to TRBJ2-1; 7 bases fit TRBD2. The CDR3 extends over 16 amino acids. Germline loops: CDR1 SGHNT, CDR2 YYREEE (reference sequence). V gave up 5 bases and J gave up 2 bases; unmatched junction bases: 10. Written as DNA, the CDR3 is TGTGCCAGCAGTCTGGGGGAGGGAGGGACCTACAATGAGCAGTTCTTC. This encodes CASSLGEGGTYNEQFF.

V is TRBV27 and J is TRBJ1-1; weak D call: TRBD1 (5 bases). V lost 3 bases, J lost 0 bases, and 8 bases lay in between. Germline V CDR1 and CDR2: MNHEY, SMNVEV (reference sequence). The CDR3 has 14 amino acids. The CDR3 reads CASSLGLMNTEAFF. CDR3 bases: TGTGCCAGCAGTTTGGGACTGATGAACACTGAAGCTTTCTTT.

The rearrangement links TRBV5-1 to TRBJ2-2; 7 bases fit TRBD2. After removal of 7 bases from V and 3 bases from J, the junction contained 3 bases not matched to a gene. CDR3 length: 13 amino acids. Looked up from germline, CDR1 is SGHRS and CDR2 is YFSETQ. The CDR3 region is CASGREYTGELFF. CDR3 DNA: TGCGCCAGCGGGCGGGAGTACACCGGGGAGCTGTTTTTT.

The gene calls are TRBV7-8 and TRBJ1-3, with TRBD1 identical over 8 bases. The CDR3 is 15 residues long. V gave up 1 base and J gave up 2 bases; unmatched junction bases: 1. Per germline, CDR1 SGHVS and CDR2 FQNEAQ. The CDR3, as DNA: TGTGCCAGCAGCTTAGTCAGGGGGCCTGGAAACACCATATATTTT. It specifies CASSLVRGPGNTIYF.

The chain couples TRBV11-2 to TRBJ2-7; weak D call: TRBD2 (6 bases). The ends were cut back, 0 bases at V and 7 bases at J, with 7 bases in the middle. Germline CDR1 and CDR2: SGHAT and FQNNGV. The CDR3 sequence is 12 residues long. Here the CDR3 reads CASSLDRGEQYF. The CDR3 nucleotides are TGTGCCAGCAGCTTAGATCGGGGGGAGCAGTACTTC.

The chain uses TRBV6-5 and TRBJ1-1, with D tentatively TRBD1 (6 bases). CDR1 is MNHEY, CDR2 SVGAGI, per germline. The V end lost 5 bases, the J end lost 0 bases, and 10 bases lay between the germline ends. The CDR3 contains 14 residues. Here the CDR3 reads CASSPYRVNTEAFF. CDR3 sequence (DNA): TGTGCCAGCAGTCCCTACAGGGTGAACACTGAAGCTTTCTTT.

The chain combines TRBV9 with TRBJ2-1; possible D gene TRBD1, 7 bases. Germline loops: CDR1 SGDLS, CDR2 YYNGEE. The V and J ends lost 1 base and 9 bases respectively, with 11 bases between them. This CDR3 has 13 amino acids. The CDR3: CASSVRQGGEQFF. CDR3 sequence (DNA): TGTGCCAGCAGCGTAAGGCAGGGGGGTGAGCAGTTCTTC.

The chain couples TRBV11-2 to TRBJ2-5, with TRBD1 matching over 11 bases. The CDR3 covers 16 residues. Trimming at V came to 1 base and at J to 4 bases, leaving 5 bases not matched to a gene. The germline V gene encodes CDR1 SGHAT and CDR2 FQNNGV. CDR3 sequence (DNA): TGTGCCAGCAGCTTAGTCTCCGGGACAGGGGGAGAGACCCAGTACTTC. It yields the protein CASSLVSGTGGETQYF.

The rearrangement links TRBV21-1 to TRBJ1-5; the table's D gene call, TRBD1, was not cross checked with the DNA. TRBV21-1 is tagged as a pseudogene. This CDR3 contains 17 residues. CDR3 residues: CASRSRDREGRNQPQHF. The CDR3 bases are TGTGCCAGCAGGTCCCGGGACAGGGAAGGTAGGAATCAGCCCCAGCATTTT.

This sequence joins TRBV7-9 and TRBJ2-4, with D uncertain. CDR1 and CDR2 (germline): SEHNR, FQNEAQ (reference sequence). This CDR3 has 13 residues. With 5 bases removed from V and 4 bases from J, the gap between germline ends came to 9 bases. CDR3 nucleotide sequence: TGTGCCAGCAGCCCTGAGGCTAAAAACATTCAGTACTTC. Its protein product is CASSPEAKNIQYF.

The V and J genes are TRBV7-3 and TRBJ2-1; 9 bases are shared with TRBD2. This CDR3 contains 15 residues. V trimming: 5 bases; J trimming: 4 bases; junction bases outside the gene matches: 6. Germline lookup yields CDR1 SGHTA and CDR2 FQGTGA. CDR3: CASSPGLASYNEQFF. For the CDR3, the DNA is TGTGCCAGCAGCCCAGGACTAGCGAGTTACAATGAGCAGTTCTTC.

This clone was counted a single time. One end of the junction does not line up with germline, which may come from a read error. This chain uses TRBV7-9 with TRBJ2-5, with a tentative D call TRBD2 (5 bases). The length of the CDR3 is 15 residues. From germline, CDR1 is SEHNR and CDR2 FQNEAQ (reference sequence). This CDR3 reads CSSSLVLAPQETQYF. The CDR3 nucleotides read TGTTCCAGCAGCTTAGTTCTAGCACCCCAAGAGACCCAGTACTTC.

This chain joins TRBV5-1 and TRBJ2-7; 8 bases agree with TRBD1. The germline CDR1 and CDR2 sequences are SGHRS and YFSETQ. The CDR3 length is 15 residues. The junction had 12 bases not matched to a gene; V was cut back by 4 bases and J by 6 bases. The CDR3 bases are TGCGCCAGCAGCATCACAGGGGGTTTATACTCCGAGCAGTACGTC. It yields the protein CASSITGGLYSEQYV.

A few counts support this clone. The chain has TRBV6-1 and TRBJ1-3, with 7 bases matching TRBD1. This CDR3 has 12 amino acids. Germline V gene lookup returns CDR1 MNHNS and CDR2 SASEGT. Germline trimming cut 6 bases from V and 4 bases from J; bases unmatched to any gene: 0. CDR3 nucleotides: TGTGCCAGCAGGACAGGGGGAAACACCATATATTTT. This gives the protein CASRTGGNTIYF.

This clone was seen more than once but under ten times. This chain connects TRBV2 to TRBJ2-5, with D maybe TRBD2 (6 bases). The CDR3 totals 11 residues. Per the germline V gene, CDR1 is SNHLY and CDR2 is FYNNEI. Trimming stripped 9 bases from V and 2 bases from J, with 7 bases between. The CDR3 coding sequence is TGTGCCAGTGGGGGGCAAGAGACCCAGTACTTC. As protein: CASGGQETQYF.

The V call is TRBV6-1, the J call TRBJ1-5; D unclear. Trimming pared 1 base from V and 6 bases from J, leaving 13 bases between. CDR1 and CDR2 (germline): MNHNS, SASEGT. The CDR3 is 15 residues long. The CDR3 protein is CASSEEKFRSQPQHF. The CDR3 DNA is TGTGCCAGCAGTGAAGAGAAGTTTAGGAGTCAGCCCCAGCATTTT.